Listed below are T cell receptor beta chains from one sample, sequenced in a study of OX40 agonist ivuxolimab in advanced cancers. TCRdb's table, derived via immunoSEQ multiplex PCR, lists solely in-frame clones and lacks some. The repertoire holds just over 45,000 clones, with about 94% as singletons. The specimen was CD4+ or CD8+ T cells sorted from blood, collected in a trial of the OX40 agonist ivuxolimab. These receptors were taken from an adult with an advanced solid tumor such as melanoma, head and neck, liver or kidney cancer. CDR3s include the opening cysteine and the closing phenylalanine or tryptophan. Fields, in order: V gene, clone size, D gene, J gene, CDR3 DNA, CDR3 protein. A D gene is named only where the DNA matches it firmly. Rows may omit the clone size; those that give it use once, few, many or a size class.

TRBV7-9,NA,TRBD1,TRBJ2-7,TGTGCCAGCAGTTCCCGGGACAGATCCTACGAGCAGTACTTC,CASSSRDRSYEQYF
TRBV15,NA,NA,TRBJ1-4,TGTGCCACCAGCAGACAGGCATCCCTTAATGAAAAACTGTTTTTT,CATSRQASLNEKLFF
TRBV5-6,NA,TRBD2,TRBJ2-1,TGTGCCAGCAGCCCGCTTGGCACTAGCGGGAGGTATGAGCAGTTCTTC,CASSPLGTSGRYEQFF
TRBV5-4,NA,NA,TRBJ2-5,TGTGCCAGCAGCTTGGGACTAGATGGGGAGACCCAGTACTTC,CASSLGLDGETQYF
TRBV6-5,NA,NA,TRBJ2-4,TGTGCCACCGCCGTGGCCCCTGGGAACATTCAGTACTTC,CATAVAPGNIQYF
TRBV6-4,few,TRBD2,TRBJ2-7,TGTGCCAGCAGTGACTCGCTGGGACTAGCGGGTTCCTACGAGCAGTACTTC,CASSDSLGLAGSYEQYF
TRBV27,NA,NA,TRBJ2-1,TGTGCCAGCAGTTTATTTGCAGGGAGCTCCTACAATGAGCAGTTCTTC,CASSLFAGSSYNEQFF
TRBV19,NA,NA,TRBJ2-2,TGTGCCAGTAGTATAGACAGGTTCGCGAACACCGGGGAGCTGTTTTTT,CASSIDRFANTGELFF
TRBV18,NA,NA,TRBJ1-2,TGTGCCAGCTCACCATGGGAGGGACCGAACTATGGCTACACCTTC,CASSPWEGPNYGYTF
TRBV7-9,NA,TRBD1,TRBJ2-7,TGTGCCAGCAGCACCGGGACAGGGGGGATCAACGAGCAGTACTTC,CASSTGTGGINEQYF
TRBV10-3,NA,TRBD2,TRBJ2-7,TGTGCCATCAGTGTGCTAGCGGGAGTAAACGAGCAGTACTTC,CAISVLAGVNEQYF
TRBV25-1,NA,NA,TRBJ1-6,TGTGCCAGCAGTGAAATGTCTGATCGGGGAGCACCCCTCCACTTT,CASSEMSDRGAPLHF
TRBV25-1,NA,TRBD1,TRBJ2-5,TGTGCCAGCAGTGCGACAGGGGAGGAGACCCAGTACTTC,CASSATGEETQYF
TRBV9,NA,NA,TRBJ2-7,TGTGCCAGCAGCGTAGGTGGCAGTACCTACGAGCAGTACTTC,CASSVGGSTYEQYF
TRBV6-1,NA,TRBD1,TRBJ2-1,TGTGCCATCTATCCTGGGACAGGGGACAATGAGCAGTTCTTC,CAIYPGTGDNEQFF
TRBV13,NA,TRBD2,TRBJ2-3,TGTGCCAGCAGCTTACGGACTAGCGGGGGGGCTGCGTATTTT,CASSLRTSGGAAYF
TRBV5-5,NA,NA,TRBJ1-4,TGTGCCAGCAGCTTGATGCCCCCCGGGCTTCTGAATGTTAGGGGAAAACTGTTTTTT,CASSLMPPGLLNVRGKLFF
TRBV7-9,NA,NA,TRBJ1-1,TGTGCCAGCAGCCCCAGGGGCGGGAACACTGAAGCTTTCTTT,CASSPRGGNTEAFF
TRBV5-4,NA,NA,TRBJ2-7,TGTGCCAGCAGCTTGGCCGCACAGCCGGTGCAGTACTTC,CASSLAAQPVQYF
TRBV6-6,once,NA,TRBJ2-1,TGTGCCTCCACCACCCCCGAGGGGCCCTACAATGAGCAGTTCTTC,CASTTPEGPYNEQFF
TRBV10-1,NA,TRBD2,TRBJ2-7,TGCGCCAGCTTACCTAATAGCGGGAGTGACTCCTACGAGCAGTACTTC,CASLPNSGSDSYEQYF
TRBV9,NA,NA,TRBJ2-3,TGTGCCAGCAGCGTAGGCGGCGGGGCGACTCACACAGATACGCAGTATTTT,CASSVGGGATHTDTQYF
TRBV6-6,NA,NA,TRBJ1-1,TGTGCCAGCACCTCAGGGCTCCTGAACACTGAAGCTTTCTTT,CASTSGLLNTEAFF
TRBV7-9,NA,NA,TRBJ1-1,TGTGCCAGCAGCCAAGAGCCAGGTGGGAGGAACACTGAAGCTTTCTTT,CASSQEPGGRNTEAFF
TRBV19,NA,NA,TRBJ1-1,TGTGCCAGTAGTATAGATCTTTCGGCGGAAGCTTTCTTT,CASSIDLSAEAFF
TRBV30,once,TRBD1,TRBJ1-1,TGTGCCTGGAGTGTGGGACAGGGGAACACTGAAGCTTTCTTT,CAWSVGQGNTEAFF
TRBV7-2,NA,NA,TRBJ2-7,TGTGCCAGCAGCTTTTACCCCTACGAGCAGTACTTC,CASSFYPYEQYF
TRBV14,NA,NA,TRBJ1-2,TGTGCCAGCAGCCAAGAAGGCCAGTACTATGGCTACACCTTC,CASSQEGQYYGYTF
TRBV4-3,NA,TRBD2,TRBJ2-3,TGCGCCAGCAGCCAAACTAGCGGCACAGATACGCAGTATTTT,CASSQTSGTDTQYF
TRBV4-1,NA,NA,TRBJ1-2,TGCGCCAGCAGCCAAAATGAGGCCCGGGCAGACTATGGCTACACCTTC,CASSQNEARADYGYTF
TRBV6-5,NA,TRBD2,TRBJ2-1,TGTGCCAGCAGTTACTCGACTAGCAGGGATGAGCAGTTCTTC,CASSYSTSRDEQFF
TRBV7-6,NA,TRBD1,TRBJ2-7,TGTGCCAGCAGCGGTGGACAGGGCTACGAGCAGTACTTC,CASSGGQGYEQYF
TRBV10-1,NA,TRBD2,TRBJ2-7,TGCGCCAGCAGTGAGAGGGGGACTAGCAGCCCGTACGAGCAGTACTTC,CASSERGTSSPYEQYF
TRBV7-9,NA,NA,TRBJ1-1,TGTGCCAGCAGCTCGGGTGTTCGGGCTTTCTTT,CASSSGVRAFF
TRBV5-1,once,NA,TRBJ2-3,TGCGCCAGCAGCTTGCCGGGATCCTATAGCACAGATACGCAGTATTTT,CASSLPGSYSTDTQYF
TRBV2,NA,NA,TRBJ2-7,TGTGCCAGCGGTAACAGTGCCTCTAGCTACGAGCAGTACTTC,CASGNSASSYEQYF
TRBV6-1,NA,TRBD2,TRBJ2-5,TGTGCCAGCAGTGGGCGGGAGGGAGAGACCCAGTACTTC,CASSGREGETQYF
TRBV5-1,NA,NA,TRBJ2-1,TGCGCCAGCAGCGAGCCGGGACAAGAGCAGTTCTTC,CASSEPGQEQFF
TRBV29-1,NA,TRBD1,TRBJ1-1,TGCAGCGTGATTCACAGAGGGGGCTTGGCTGAAGCTTTCTTT,CSVIHRGGLAEAFF
TRBV5-6,NA,TRBD1,TRBJ2-7,TGTGCCAGCAGCTTCACAGGGGGCCAATACGAGCAGTACTTC,CASSFTGGQYEQYF
TRBV19,NA,TRBD1,TRBJ1-4,TGTGCCAGTAGTATCTACATGACAGGGACTAATGAAAAACTGTTTTTT,CASSIYMTGTNEKLFF
TRBV5-4,NA,NA,TRBJ2-3,TGTGCCAGCAGCTCAACCGCCCTCACAGATACGCAGTATTTT,CASSSTALTDTQYF
TRBV27,NA,TRBD1,TRBJ2-1,TGTGCCAGCAGTTTTACCTTCCGGGACAGGGTATACAATGAGCAGTTCTTC,CASSFTFRDRVYNEQFF
TRBV11-2,NA,TRBD2,TRBJ2-3,TGTGCCAGCAGCCGTAGCGGACTAGCGGGAACTTTAGATACGCAGTATTTT,CASSRSGLAGTLDTQYF
TRBV6-5,NA,NA,TRBJ2-2,TGTGCCAGCAGTTACGGGGCTGAGAACACCGGGGAGCTGTTTTTT,CASSYGAENTGELFF
TRBV6-6,few,NA,TRBJ2-7,TGTGCCAGCAGTGCCCACCGGGACTTATCCTACGAGCAGTACTTC,CASSAHRDLSYEQYF
TRBV7-2,NA,NA,TRBJ2-3,TGTGCCAGCAGCTTACCTCCAGATACGCAGTATTTT,CASSLPPDTQYF
TRBV4-3,NA,NA,TRBJ2-2,TGCGCCAGCAGCCAAGATCTCACAGACTTATACACCGGGGAGCTGTTTTTT,CASSQDLTDLYTGELFF
TRBV25-1,NA,TRBD1,TRBJ1-4,TGTGCCAGCAGTTCCCTCAGGGGGACAACTAATGAAAAACTGTTTTTT,CASSSLRGTTNEKLFF
TRBV5-1,NA,NA,TRBJ1-2,TGCGCCAGCGGCTCGGCGGGCGGTGCGAATGGCTACACCTTC,CASGSAGGANGYTF
TRBV2,NA,TRBD1,TRBJ1-5,TGTGCCAGCAGTGAGGGCAGGGGGACTTCAGGGCAGCCCCAGCATTTT,CASSEGRGTSGQPQHF
TRBV4-3,NA,NA,TRBJ2-5,TGCGCCAGCAGCCAAAACCCGGACGGTTTCAAAGAGACCCAGTACTTC,CASSQNPDGFKETQYF
TRBV9,NA,TRBD1,TRBJ1-1,TGTGCCAGCAGCGTAACAGGGGCCACTGAAGCTTTCTTT,CASSVTGATEAFF
TRBV28,NA,NA,TRBJ2-6,TGTGCCAGCAGTTCCTATTTCCAGAGCTCTGGGGCCAACGTCCTGACTTTC,CASSSYFQSSGANVLTF
TRBV9,NA,NA,TRBJ2-3,TGTGCCAGCAGCGTAGATATAGGGCCTAGTGCCACAGATACGCAGTATTTT,CASSVDIGPSATDTQYF
TRBV29-1,NA,TRBD2,TRBJ2-5,TGCAGCGTTGAAGGGACCCACGGGGGGTTCCAAGAGACCCAGTACTTC,CSVEGTHGGFQETQYF
TRBV5-6,NA,NA,TRBJ2-3,TGTGCCAGCAGCTTGGGACGGACAGATACGCAGTATTTT,CASSLGRTDTQYF
TRBV6-1,NA,TRBD2,TRBJ2-7,TGTGCCAGCAGTGCCGCCAAACTAGCGGGAGGCTACGAGCAGTACTTC,CASSAAKLAGGYEQYF
TRBV7-6,NA,NA,TRBJ2-1,TGTGCCAGCAGCTTTTCAGCCAATGAGCAGTTCTTC,CASSFSANEQFF